This TCR beta chain derives from a study of cytomegalovirus exposure and HLA in healthy donors. Study context: The roughly 120 million unique TCR beta sequences, from around 200 million T cells, were found by an earlier analysis. Roughly 85 million unique TCRs from HLA-typed donors were held in an early release of data. The study, taken as a whole, reports: In an earlier analysis, in approximately 630 donors, most V segments appeared productive either ~87% or ~30% of the time.

Remarks on this clone: Its antigen is unknown. Other DNA sequences in the same sample also yield this CDR3.

This CDR3 has 13 residues. In germline, CDR1 is SGHDN, CDR2 FVKESK. The V end lost 3 bases, the J end lost 5 bases, and 10 bases lay between the germline ends. In the PCR, 60 Vbeta and 13 Jbeta primers were used. The repertoire was sequenced with immunoSEQ multiplex PCR; TCRdb's copy has only in-frame clones and lacks some. The repertoire holds about 150,000 clones, around 80% seen once, with less than 2% in the top ten. This sequence originates from a young woman in good health and CMV-seronegative. The sequenced material came from PBMCs. V gene TRBV14 combines with J gene TRBJ1-2, with D tentatively TRBD1 (5 bases). The CDR3 nucleotides are TGTGCCAGCAGCCAGGGGCTGACTTATGGCTACACCTTC. This codes for CASSQGLTYGYTF. Full variable domain (missing parts from reference TRBV14 and TRBJ1-2): EAGVTQFPSHSVIEKGQTVTLRCDPISGHDNLYWYRRVMGKEIKFLLHFVKESKQDESGMPNNRFLAERTGGTYSTLKVQPAELEDSGVYFCASSQGLTYGYTFGSGTRLTVV.